These 26 T cell receptor beta chains originate from one sample sequenced in a study of blood T cells in healthy people across ages. It was with a sample-barcoded 5' primer and a J-beta primer mix that a second PCR of roughly 7 to 12 cycles was run. MiXCR, run by TCRdb on the 5' RACE reads, gives a single entry per CDR3 protein. The sample includes some 920,000 distinct CDR3 sequences, 51% seen only once; the top ten take 20% to 25%. Sample: blood. These receptors originate from a woman in her sixties in good health.

The V and J genes are TRBV9 and TRBJ1-1; 7 nucleotides agree with TRBD1. This CDR3 is built from 15 residues. From germline, CDR1 is SGDLS and CDR2 YYNGEE. V dropped 2 bases and J dropped 3; count of bases not matched to a gene: 7. The CDR3 region has the DNA TGTGCCAGCAGCGTCTCGGGACAGCCCTACACTGAAGCTTTCTTT. Protein: CASSVSGQPYTEAFF.

This clonotype occurred a few times. The rearrangement links TRBV29-1 to TRBJ2-1; 10 bases agree with TRBD1. From germline, CDR1 is SQVTM and CDR2 ANQGSEA. This CDR3 spans 13 amino acids. Trimming at V came to 5 bases and at J to 10 bases, leaving 8 bases not matched to a gene. The CDR3 reads CSVLRDRGGEQFF. CDR3 nucleotides: TGCAGCGTTCTCCGGGACAGGGGAGGAGAGCAGTTCTTC.

The V call is TRBV11-2, the J call TRBJ2-5, with D hard to call. This CDR3 spans 14 amino acids. The V gene's germline CDR1 is SGHAT and CDR2 FQNNGV. Trimming took 5 bases from V and 2 from J, leaving 12 bases between them. As DNA, the CDR3 is TGTGCCAGCAGCACCCGGACGGTGCAAGAGACCCAGTACTTC. It translates to CASSTRTVQETQYF.

V gene TRBV20-1 combines with J gene TRBJ1-2; TRBD1 might be the D (6 bases). Per germline, CDR1 DFQATT and CDR2 SNEGSKA (reference sequence). Trimming took 5 bases from V and 2 from J, leaving 12 bases between them. This CDR3 has 13 amino acids. The CDR3 sequence: CSAFLQGNYGYTF. The CDR3 coding sequence is TGCAGTGCTTTTCTCCAGGGGAACTATGGCTACACCTTC.

V is TRBV12-3 or TRBV12-4 and J is TRBJ2-7; 11 bases match TRBD2. The assigned J gene may be wrong: the sequence end matches TRBJ2-5 better. The CDR3 runs 14 residues. For the CDR3, the DNA is TGTGCCAGCAGTATGACTAGCGGGACAGAGACCCAGTACTTC. Residues: CASSMTSGTETQYF.

The gene calls are TRBV24-1 and TRBJ2-3; no clear D. V shed 1 base and J shed 6 bases, with 4 bases lying between them. The germline CDR1 and CDR2 sequences are KGHDR and SFDVKD. The CDR3 is 12 amino acids. CDR3 sequence reads: CATSDLRDTQYF. CDR3 nucleotides: TGTGCCACCAGTGATTTAAGGGATACGCAGTATTTT.

This clonotype was found once. This sequence joins TRBV7-9 and TRBJ2-7; 11 bases line up with TRBD1. The CDR3 is 13 residues long. CDR1 is SEHNR and CDR2 is FQNEAQ in the germline V gene (reference sequence). The V segment lost 6 bases and the J segment 7 bases; nucleotides outside the gene matches: 5. Here the CDR3 reads CASRGQGASEQYF. CDR3 coding DNA: TGTGCCAGCAGAGGACAGGGGGCAAGTGAGCAGTACTTC.

V and J are TRBV7-2 and TRBJ2-4; D might be TRBD1 (6 bases). The DNA end is a closer match to TRBJ2-7, so the J assignment may be wrong. Germline values: CDR1 SGHTA, CDR2 FQGNSA. The CDR3 is 16 residues long. The CDR3 sequence is CASSSPLGAGVYEQYF. CDR3 in DNA: TGTGCCAGCAGCAGCCCTTTGGGGGCCGGGGTATACGAGCAGTACTTC.

The chain employs TRBV7-8 and TRBJ2-5, with D uncertain. The last part of the DNA fits TRBJ2-7 better; the J call may be wrong. Germline assignment: CDR1 SGHVS and CDR2 FQNEAQ. This CDR3 contains 14 residues. CDR3 DNA: TGTGCCAGCAGCCCTGACCTCCGATCCTACGAGCAGTACTTC. It encodes CASSPDLRSYEQYF.

The chain combines TRBV15 with TRBJ2-7; 10 nucleotides align to TRBD2. V shed 0 bases and J 3 bases; nucleotides not matched to a gene: 8. CDR1 is LNHNV and CDR2 is YYDKDF in the germline V gene (reference sequence). This CDR3 region has 17 residues. CDR3 nucleotide sequence: TGTGCCACCAGCAGAGATGAGCTAGCGGGAGTTTTCTACGAGCAGTACTTC. The encoded protein is CATSRDELAGVFYEQYF. The full variable domain, completed using reference TRBV15 and TRBJ2-7, is DAMVIQNPRYQVTQFGKPVTLSCSQTLNHNVMYWYQQKSSQAPKLLFHYYDKDFNNEADTPDNFQSRRPNTSFCFLDIRSPGLGDTAMYLCATSRDELAGVFYEQYFGPGTRLTVT.

The rearrangement links TRBV4-1 to TRBJ1-5; D ambiguous. The CDR3 has 16 residues. CDR1 is MGHRA and CDR2 is YSYEKL in the germline V gene. V was shortened by 1 base and J by 0 bases, with 10 bases between the two germline ends. The CDR3 region is CASSQGRTDSNQPQHF. For the CDR3, the DNA is TGCGCCAGCAGCCAAGGAAGGACGGATAGCAATCAGCCCCAGCATTTT.

This clonotype appeared a few times. The chain uses TRBV20-1 and TRBJ2-4; D is perhaps TRBD1 or TRBD2 (5 bases each). Germline lookup yields CDR1 DFQATT and CDR2 SNEGSKA (reference sequence). Trimming shortened V by 3 bases and J by 13 bases, and 22 bases separated the two germline ends. The CDR3 loop spans 14 amino acids. The CDR3 loop is CSARVGLAPYGQYF. The CDR3 DNA reads TGCAGTGCTAGGGTGGGGCTAGCCCCCTACGGGCAGTACTTC.

V and J are TRBV2 and TRBJ1-4, with D tentatively TRBD1 (6 bases). Germline CDR1 SNHLY, CDR2 FYNNEI. V lost 5 bases and J 7 bases, leaving 14 bases between the germline ends. This CDR3 comprises 14 residues. The CDR3 DNA reads TGTGCCAGCAGTTCACAGGGTTTGAGTGAAAAACTGTTTTTT. Translating it yields CASSSQGLSEKLFF.

The rearrangement uses TRBV6-5 and TRBJ2-3; TRBD2 agrees at 9 bases. Germline V gene sequence: CDR1 MNHEY, CDR2 SVGAGI. With 6 bases clipped from V and 4 bases from J, the junction kept 8 bases outside the gene matches. This CDR3 has 15 residues. The CDR3 nucleotides read TGTGCCAGCAGGGGCTGGCGGGAGGGTCCAGATACGCAGTATTTT. Its translation is CASRGWREGPDTQYF.

The chain employs TRBV27 and TRBJ1-1; no definite D call. This CDR3 is 17 amino acids long. Germline CDR1 MNHEY, CDR2 SMNVEV (reference sequence). V lost 5 bases to trimming and J lost 4 bases, with 23 bases between them. CDR3 loop: CASSPLAEGEFPTEAFF. The CDR3, as DNA: TGTGCCAGCAGTCCCCTCGCAGAGGGCGAATTTCCCACTGAAGCTTTCTTT.

This chain links TRBV6-2 or TRBV6-3 with TRBJ1-1; 7 bases map to TRBD1. Per germline, CDR1 MNHEY and CDR2 SVGEGT. This CDR3 region has 15 residues. V trimming: 0 bases; J trimming: 4 bases; junction bases outside the gene matches: 5. The CDR3 sequence: CASSYSTGKVTEAFF. CDR3 in DNA: TGTGCCAGCAGTTACTCGACAGGGAAGGTCACTGAAGCTTTCTTT.

The rearrangement joins TRBV7-2 to TRBJ1-6; D not resolved. Germline CDR1 reads SGHTA; CDR2 reads FQGNSA. There are 10 residues in the CDR3. With 1 base removed from V and 14 bases from J, the gap between germline ends came to 3 bases. The CDR3 region has the DNA TGTGCCAGCAGCTTAGGGACCCTCCACTTT. Translating it yields CASSLGTLHF.

V is TRBV28 and J is TRBJ1-1; D gene ambiguous. CDR1 and CDR2 from the germline V gene are MDHEN and SYDVKM. The germline V and J ends were trimmed by 3 bases and 5 bases, with 13 bases remaining between them. This CDR3 has 14 residues. The CDR3 sequence: CASSLAGTLTEAFF. The CDR3, as DNA: TGTGCCAGCAGTTTGGCAGGTACCCTTACTGAAGCTTTCTTT.

CDR3 region: CASSSVGNYGYTF. CDR3 in DNA: TGTGCCAGCAGCTCAGTGGGTAACTATGGCTACACCTTC. V usage is TRBV7-2 and J usage is TRBJ1-2; D unclear. Trimming stripped 4 bases from V and 1 base from J, with 7 bases between. The germline V gene encodes CDR1 SGHTA and CDR2 FQGNSA. The CDR3 contains 13 residues.

The chain joins TRBV28 to TRBJ2-7, with a possible D match to TRBD2 (5 bases). CDR3 length: 13 residues. V lost 5 bases and J 6 bases, leaving 14 bases between the germline ends. The germline gives CDR1 MDHEN, CDR2 SYDVKM. The chain's CDR3 is CASSPSDWFEQYF. CDR3 nucleotide sequence: TGTGCCAGCAGTCCCTCGGACTGGTTCGAGCAGTACTTC.

The rearrangement links TRBV20-1 to TRBJ1-5; D uncertain. Between the trimmed V and J ends, which lost 5 bases and 4 bases, there was a span of 9 bases. The CDR3 length is 12 residues. CDR1 DFQATT and CDR2 SNEGSKA come from the germline V gene (reference sequence). CDR3 coding DNA: TGCAGTGCTGGATATAGTAATCAGCCCCAGCATTTT. Protein: CSAGYSNQPQHF.

The chain couples TRBV7-9 to TRBJ1-1, with D unresolved. The germline V gene encodes CDR1 SEHNR and CDR2 FQNEAQ (reference sequence). The V end lost 6 bases, the J end lost 5 bases, and 16 bases lay between the germline ends. The CDR3 extends over 14 amino acids. The DNA of the CDR3 is TGTGCCAGCAGACGAACAGCCGGGTGGACTGAAGCTTTCTTT. Its protein is CASRRTAGWTEAFF.

The V and J genes are TRBV7-9 and TRBJ2-5, with D perhaps TRBD2 (6 bases). Matching the DNA end better, TRBJ2-7 makes the J call doubtful. The CDR3 loop spans 12 amino acids. The germline V gene has CDR1 SEHNR and CDR2 FQNEAQ (reference sequence). The CDR3 DNA is TGTGCCAGCAGCTGGGCGGGACACGAGCAGTACTTC. Translating gives CASSWAGHEQYF.

This chain connects TRBV20-1 to TRBJ2-7; the D is unclear. CDR1 is DFQATT, CDR2 SNEGSKA, per germline (reference sequence). Deletions cut 1 base from V and 5 bases from J, with 12 bases between. CDR3 length: 13 amino acids. CDR3 sequence: CSARASPTDEQYF. CDR3 sequence (DNA): TGCAGTGCTAGAGCGAGTCCGACTGACGAGCAGTACTTC.

This CDR3 is CASSFLPGTMGLTQYF. The CDR3 nucleotides are TGTGCCAGCAGTTTCCTCCCGGGGACTATGGGCTTGACGCAGTATTTT. The J gene is TRBJ2-3, the V gene TRBV28; 7 nucleotides align to TRBD2. This CDR3 is built from 16 residues. CDR1 MDHEN and CDR2 SYDVKM come from the germline V gene. J gave up 9 bases and V 3 bases, and 15 bases lay outside the gene matches.

This clonotype was seen more than once but under ten times. The rearrangement joins TRBV7-9 to TRBJ2-1; 7 bases are shared with TRBD1. The germline V gene encodes CDR1 SEHNR and CDR2 FQNEAQ (reference sequence). The J segment lost 5 bases and the V segment lost 5 bases, leaving 15 bases of the junction unmatched. This CDR3 contains 17 residues. DNA for the CDR3: TGTGCCAGCAGCCACCCGAGAAACGGACAGGCTAACAATGAGCAGTTCTTC. Translating it yields CASSHPRNGQANNEQFF.